The rows below give T cell receptor beta chains drawn from one sample of a study of cytomegalovirus exposure and HLA in healthy donors. Clones were read by immunoSEQ multiplex PCR, and TCRdb kept only the in-frame ones, dropping some. The table records approximately 180,000 clones, over 70% of them present only once. Sequencing was done on a sample of PBMCs. The receptors here all came from a man aged 25-45 years in good health and CMV-seropositive. Both conserved end residues are part of each CDR3. Each record gives: J gene, D gene, clone size, CDR3 length, V gene, CDR3 protein, CDR3 DNA. The D gene is left open where the match is weak. Only some rows state a clone size, as once, few, many or a class for expanded clones.

j_call: TRBJ2-2; d_call: -; clone_size: -; cdr3_length: 15; v_call: TRBV2; cdr3_aa: CASSRLTLNTGELFF; cdr3_nt: TGTGCCAGCAGCAGACTGACTCTGAACACCGGGGAGCTGTTTTTT
j_call: TRBJ2-7; d_call: -; clone_size: -; cdr3_length: 16; v_call: TRBV28; cdr3_aa: CASSLYRVMSSYEQYF; cdr3_nt: TGTGCCAGCAGTCTCTACAGGGTTATGAGCTCCTACGAGCAGTACTTC
j_call: TRBJ2-7; d_call: -; clone_size: -; cdr3_length: 14; v_call: TRBV21-1; cdr3_aa: CASSPGTGDYEQYF; cdr3_nt: TGTGCCAGCAGCCCAGGGACAGGGGACTACGAGCAGTACTTC
j_call: TRBJ2-6; d_call: -; clone_size: -; cdr3_length: 14; v_call: TRBV11-2; cdr3_aa: CASRQNSGANVLTF; cdr3_nt: TGTGCCAGCAGGCAGAACTCTGGGGCCAACGTCCTGACTTTC
j_call: TRBJ2-7; d_call: TRBD1; clone_size: once; cdr3_length: 14; v_call: TRBV7-2; cdr3_aa: CASSPDRSSYEQYF; cdr3_nt: TGTGCCAGCAGCCCGGACAGGAGCTCCTACGAGCAGTACTTC
j_call: TRBJ1-6; d_call: TRBD1; clone_size: -; cdr3_length: 16; v_call: TRBV5-1; cdr3_aa: CASSLVTGGNNSPLHF; cdr3_nt: TGCGCCAGCAGCTTGGTAACAGGGGGTAATAATTCACCCCTCCACTTT
j_call: TRBJ2-7; d_call: -; clone_size: -; cdr3_length: 12; v_call: TRBV10-1; cdr3_aa: CANKRGSYEQYF; cdr3_nt: TGCGCCAACAAACGGGGTTCCTACGAGCAGTACTTC
j_call: TRBJ2-1; d_call: TRBD1; clone_size: -; cdr3_length: 14; v_call: TRBV7-8; cdr3_aa: CASKRGLDYNEQFF; cdr3_nt: TGTGCCAGCAAGAGGGGGCTGGACTACAATGAGCAGTTCTTC
j_call: TRBJ2-7; d_call: TRBD2; clone_size: -; cdr3_length: 14; v_call: TRBV27; cdr3_aa: CASSLSGLTYEQYF; cdr3_nt: TGTGCCAGCAGCCTCTCGGGACTAACCTACGAGCAGTACTTC
j_call: TRBJ2-5; d_call: TRBD1; clone_size: -; cdr3_length: 13; v_call: TRBV6-5; cdr3_aa: CASGTGPVETQYF; cdr3_nt: TGTGCCAGCGGGACAGGCCCCGTGGAGACCCAGTACTTC
j_call: TRBJ2-1; d_call: TRBD2; clone_size: few; cdr3_length: 15; v_call: TRBV7-9; cdr3_aa: CASSSSGGYYNEQFF; cdr3_nt: TGTGCCAGCAGCTCCTCCGGGGGGTACTACAATGAGCAGTTCTTC
j_call: TRBJ2-5; d_call: -; clone_size: -; cdr3_length: 14; v_call: TRBV7-9; cdr3_aa: CASSIEGVQETQYF; cdr3_nt: TGTGCCAGCAGCATAGAGGGGGTACAAGAGACCCAGTACTTC
j_call: TRBJ2-1; d_call: TRBD2; clone_size: -; cdr3_length: 13; v_call: TRBV27; cdr3_aa: CASSSGRYNEQFF; cdr3_nt: TGTGCCAGCAGCAGCGGGAGGTACAATGAGCAGTTCTTC
j_call: TRBJ2-7; d_call: TRBD1; clone_size: -; cdr3_length: 15; v_call: TRBV5-1; cdr3_aa: CASSSRQGDTNEQYF; cdr3_nt: TGCGCCAGCAGCTCGAGACAGGGGGACACGAACGAGCAGTACTTC
j_call: TRBJ2-1; d_call: TRBD2; clone_size: -; cdr3_length: 15; v_call: TRBV30; cdr3_aa: CAWSVRLAGVNEQFF; cdr3_nt: TGTGCCTGGAGTGTACGACTAGCGGGAGTCAATGAGCAGTTCTTC
j_call: TRBJ2-3; d_call: TRBD2; clone_size: -; cdr3_length: 13; v_call: TRBV6-1; cdr3_aa: CARVPGGADTQYF; cdr3_nt: TGTGCCAGGGTACCGGGGGGGGCAGATACGCAGTATTTT
j_call: TRBJ2-7; d_call: TRBD2; clone_size: few; cdr3_length: 15; v_call: TRBV28; cdr3_aa: CASSLTSGGTYEQYF; cdr3_nt: TGTGCCAGCAGTTTAACTAGCGGGGGTACCTACGAGCAGTACTTC
j_call: TRBJ2-7; d_call: -; clone_size: -; cdr3_length: 15; v_call: TRBV25-1; cdr3_aa: CTSSDQGTPSYEQYF; cdr3_nt: TGTACCAGCAGTGATCAAGGGACACCCAGCTACGAGCAGTACTTC
j_call: TRBJ2-7; d_call: -; clone_size: few; cdr3_length: 11; v_call: TRBV5-6; cdr3_aa: CASSDRYEQYF; cdr3_nt: TGTGCCAGCAGCGACAGGTACGAGCAGTACTTC
j_call: TRBJ1-4; d_call: TRBD1; clone_size: -; cdr3_length: 13; v_call: TRBV2; cdr3_aa: CAGEEDRDEKLFF; cdr3_nt: TGTGCCGGCGAAGAGGACAGGGATGAAAAACTGTTTTTT
j_call: TRBJ2-1; d_call: -; clone_size: -; cdr3_length: 15; v_call: TRBV19; cdr3_aa: CASSIGTTGYNEQFF; cdr3_nt: TGTGCCAGTAGTATAGGGACTACAGGTTACAATGAGCAGTTCTTC
j_call: TRBJ1-4; d_call: -; clone_size: -; cdr3_length: 14; v_call: TRBV5-1; cdr3_aa: CASSLGQPDEKLFF; cdr3_nt: TGCGCCAGCAGCTTGGGACAGCCTGATGAAAAACTGTTTTTT
j_call: TRBJ2-3; d_call: TRBD2; clone_size: few; cdr3_length: 17; v_call: TRBV7-6; cdr3_aa: CASSTETSGDPTDTQYF; cdr3_nt: TGTGCCAGCAGCACGGAGACTAGCGGGGACCCCACAGATACGCAGTATTTT
j_call: TRBJ2-7; d_call: -; clone_size: -; cdr3_length: 15; v_call: TRBV7-2; cdr3_aa: CASSQTPGNQYEQYF; cdr3_nt: TGTGCCAGCAGCCAAACGCCCGGGAACCAGTACGAGCAGTACTTC
j_call: TRBJ2-7; d_call: -; clone_size: -; cdr3_length: 15; v_call: TRBV11-2; cdr3_aa: CASSNAGQSSYEQYF; cdr3_nt: TGTGCCAGCAGTAATGCGGGACAGAGCTCCTACGAGCAGTACTTC
j_call: TRBJ1-5; d_call: TRBD1; clone_size: -; cdr3_length: 16; v_call: TRBV28; cdr3_aa: CASSFRTGISNQPQHF; cdr3_nt: TGTGCCAGCAGTTTCCGGACAGGAATTAGCAATCAGCCCCAGCATTTT
j_call: TRBJ1-6; d_call: -; clone_size: -; cdr3_length: 17; v_call: TRBV30; cdr3_aa: CAWSGGRAGALNSPLHF; cdr3_nt: TGTGCCTGGAGTGGGGGCCGTGCGGGGGCGCTTAATTCACCCCTCCACTTT
j_call: TRBJ2-5; d_call: -; clone_size: -; cdr3_length: 16; v_call: TRBV4-2; cdr3_aa: CASSQVTSPDQETQYF; cdr3_nt: TGTGCCAGCAGCCAAGTTACTAGCCCAGACCAAGAGACCCAGTACTTC
j_call: TRBJ2-7; d_call: -; clone_size: -; cdr3_length: 16; v_call: TRBV28; cdr3_aa: CASTGYRVSRIDEQYF; cdr3_nt: TGTGCCAGCACGGGATACCGGGTCTCCCGAATTGACGAGCAGTACTTC
j_call: TRBJ2-7; d_call: -; clone_size: once; cdr3_length: 15; v_call: TRBV5-6; cdr3_aa: CASSSLPLDSYEQYF; cdr3_nt: TGTGCCAGCAGCTCCTTACCCCTAGACTCCTACGAGCAGTACTTC
j_call: TRBJ2-3; d_call: -; clone_size: -; cdr3_length: 13; v_call: TRBV5-5; cdr3_aa: CASSRDRPDTQYF; cdr3_nt: TGTGCCAGCAGCCGAGACAGGCCCGATACGCAGTATTTT
j_call: TRBJ1-2; d_call: TRBD1; clone_size: -; cdr3_length: 13; v_call: TRBV30; cdr3_aa: CAWSHTGVDGYTF; cdr3_nt: TGTGCCTGGAGTCATACAGGGGTTGACGGCTACACCTTC
j_call: TRBJ2-7; d_call: TRBD2; clone_size: -; cdr3_length: 14; v_call: TRBV5-1; cdr3_aa: CASSLLREPREQYF; cdr3_nt: TGCGCCAGCAGCTTGTTGCGGGAGCCTCGGGAGCAGTACTTC
j_call: TRBJ2-1; d_call: TRBD1; clone_size: -; cdr3_length: 14; v_call: TRBV19; cdr3_aa: CASMDREDYNEQFF; cdr3_nt: TGTGCCAGTATGGACAGGGAGGATTACAATGAGCAGTTCTTC
j_call: TRBJ2-5; d_call: -; clone_size: few; cdr3_length: 15; v_call: TRBV4-1; cdr3_aa: CASSQDRGAQETQYF; cdr3_nt: TGTGCCAGCAGCCAAGATCGGGGAGCTCAAGAGACCCAGTACTTC
j_call: TRBJ1-6; d_call: TRBD1; clone_size: -; cdr3_length: 16; v_call: TRBV7-2; cdr3_aa: CASSPRQGGNNSPLHF; cdr3_nt: TGTGCCAGCAGCCCGAGACAGGGAGGTAATAATTCACCCCTCCACTTT
j_call: TRBJ2-7; d_call: -; clone_size: -; cdr3_length: 13; v_call: TRBV27; cdr3_aa: CASSLRGTYEQYF; cdr3_nt: TGTGCCAGCAGTTTAAGGGGGACCTACGAGCAGTACTTC
j_call: TRBJ2-1; d_call: TRBD2; clone_size: -; cdr3_length: 14; v_call: TRBV30; cdr3_aa: CAWSVRLAGNEQFF; cdr3_nt: TGTGCCTGGAGTGTACGACTAGCGGGGAATGAGCAGTTCTTC
j_call: TRBJ2-1; d_call: -; clone_size: -; cdr3_length: 12; v_call: TRBV7-2; cdr3_aa: CASSLVGREQFF; cdr3_nt: TGTGCCAGCAGCTTAGTGGGCAGGGAGCAGTTCTTC
j_call: TRBJ2-7; d_call: TRBD1; clone_size: -; cdr3_length: 16; v_call: TRBV27; cdr3_aa: CASGDPGGTGPYEQYF; cdr3_nt: TGTGCCAGCGGCGATCCAGGGGGCACGGGCCCCTACGAGCAGTACTTC
j_call: TRBJ2-3; d_call: TRBD1; clone_size: -; cdr3_length: 14; v_call: TRBV5-1; cdr3_aa: CASSMTGSTDTQYF; cdr3_nt: TGCGCCAGCAGTATGACAGGGAGCACAGATACGCAGTATTTT
j_call: TRBJ2-7; d_call: -; clone_size: -; cdr3_length: 15; v_call: TRBV19; cdr3_aa: CASSIEGTGSYEQYF; cdr3_nt: TGTGCCAGTAGTATAGAAGGGACTGGCTCCTACGAGCAGTACTTC
j_call: TRBJ1-3; d_call: -; clone_size: -; cdr3_length: 14; v_call: TRBV10-3; cdr3_aa: CAINGGASGNTIYF; cdr3_nt: TGTGCCATCAATGGTGGGGCCTCTGGAAACACCATATATTTT
j_call: TRBJ1-1; d_call: TRBD1; clone_size: once; cdr3_length: 14; v_call: TRBV5-1; cdr3_aa: CASSLEGAPGEAFF; cdr3_nt: TGCGCCAGCAGCTTGGAGGGGGCTCCGGGGGAAGCTTTCTTT
j_call: TRBJ1-1; d_call: -; clone_size: -; cdr3_length: 14; v_call: TRBV10-3; cdr3_aa: CAISESGAVDEAFF; cdr3_nt: TGTGCCATCAGTGAGTCTGGGGCAGTGGATGAAGCTTTCTTT
j_call: TRBJ2-3; d_call: TRBD2; clone_size: -; cdr3_length: 17; v_call: TRBV4-1; cdr3_aa: CASSLTPSGGGADTQYF; cdr3_nt: TGCGCCAGCAGCCTAACCCCGAGCGGGGGTGGGGCAGATACGCAGTATTTT
j_call: TRBJ1-5; d_call: -; clone_size: -; cdr3_length: 17; v_call: TRBV25-1; cdr3_aa: CASSAGTGQTGNQPQHF; cdr3_nt: TGTGCCAGCAGTGCCGGCACGGGTCAGACGGGCAATCAGCCCCAGCATTTT
j_call: TRBJ2-7; d_call: -; clone_size: -; cdr3_length: 21; v_call: TRBV4-1; cdr3_aa: CASSQDGLDELLGGGPYEQYF; cdr3_nt: TGCGCCAGCAGCCAAGATGGTTTGGACGAGCTTCTTGGGGGGGGCCCCTACGAGCAGTACTTC